This entry lists 31 T cell receptor beta chains sequenced from one sample in a study of cytomegalovirus exposure and HLA in healthy donors. Primers: 60 Vbeta forward and 13 Jbeta reverse. Data came from immunoSEQ multiplex PCR; TCRdb stores just in-frame clones and leaves some out. The sample gives 200,000 to 250,000 clones, about 85% of which show up once; 1% to 1.5% is in the top ten. The source material was PBMCs. These receptors originate from a human donor in good health.

The CDR3 sequence is CASSDRGRGYSNQPQHF. DNA of the CDR3: TGTGCCAGTAGTGACAGGGGGCGGGGGTATAGCAATCAGCCCCAGCATTTT. The chain recombines TRBV19 with TRBJ1-5; 10 bases agree with TRBD1. Germline trimming cut 5 bases from V and 0 bases from J; bases unmatched to any gene: 7. Germline CDR1 LNHDA, CDR2 SQIVND (reference sequence). There are 17 residues in the CDR3.

The rearrangement joins TRBV13 to TRBJ2-5, with TRBD1 matching 8 bases. The CDR3 has 15 residues. The germline gives CDR1 PRHDT, CDR2 FYEKMQ (reference sequence). V shed 2 bases, J shed 5 bases, and the junction held 7 bases outside the gene matches. The CDR3 loop reads CASSLTGQVRETQYF. Written as DNA, the CDR3 is TGTGCCAGCAGCTTAACGGGACAGGTCCGGGAGACCCAGTACTTC.

The chain carries TRBV14 and TRBJ2-7, with D possibly being TRBD1 (6 bases). The CDR3 extends over 15 amino acids. Germline V gene data show CDR1 as SGHDN and CDR2 as FVKESK. The V end lost 2 bases, the J end lost 3 bases, and 14 bases lay between the germline ends. The CDR3 sequence is CASSQFRGRGYEQYF. The CDR3 DNA reads as TGTGCCAGCAGCCAATTTCGGGGCAGGGGCTACGAGCAGTACTTC.

The CDR3 bases are TGTGCCAGCAGCGTAGAGCGGACTAGCGGCTTCGCTGGGGCCAACGTCCTGACTTTC. Its translation is CASSVERTSGFAGANVLTF. The J gene is TRBJ2-6, the V gene TRBV9; TRBD2 agrees at 10 bases. The CDR3 spans 19 residues. V lost 0 bases, J lost 2 bases, and 8 bases stayed unmatched. Germline assignment: CDR1 SGDLS and CDR2 YYNGEE.

This chain connects TRBV7-8 to TRBJ2-7; no definite D call. The V end was cut by 6 bases, the J end by 6 bases, with 21 bases between. The CDR3 is 15 amino acids. CDR1 SGHVS and CDR2 FQNEAQ come from the germline V gene. CDR3 bases: TGTGCCAGCAGTCCCTCCCCAACCTCTAGAGGCGAGCAGTACTTC. This gives the protein CASSPSPTSRGEQYF.

The rearrangement links TRBV13 to TRBJ1-1, with TRBD1 identical over 8 bases. V was pared by 0 bases and J by 4 bases, with 10 bases of the junction left unmatched. The V gene's germline CDR1 is PRHDT and CDR2 FYEKMQ (reference sequence). This CDR3 has 17 amino acids. The CDR3 DNA sequence: TGTGCCAGCAGCTTAGGCGCCCTTGGGACAGGCGGCACTGAAGCTTTCTTT. Protein sequence: CASSLGALGTGGTEAFF.

This sequence joins TRBV19 and TRBJ2-1; 7 bases fit TRBD1. The trim removed 8 bases at V and 12 bases at J, leaving 10 bases unmatched. CDR1 and CDR2 (germline): LNHDA, SQIVND (reference sequence). The CDR3 spans 12 residues. The DNA for the CDR3 is TGTGCCAGTTTAGGACAGGATTTTTTGCAGTTCTTC. It is translated as CASLGQDFLQFF.

The V gene is TRBV6-1, the J gene TRBJ2-7; 7 bases are a match to TRBD1. The CDR3 spans 14 residues. J was trimmed by 3 bases and V by 1 base; bases with no gene match: 3. Germline V gene lookup returns CDR1 MNHNS and CDR2 SASEGT. The CDR3 spells CASSEDRGYYEQYF. The CDR3 DNA is TGTGCCAGCAGTGAAGACAGGGGCTACTACGAGCAGTACTTC.

This rearrangement joins TRBV7-2 to TRBJ1-2; tentative D call: TRBD1 (5 bases). Germline CDR1 SGHTA, CDR2 FQGNSA. V lost 1 base, J lost 4 bases, and 19 bases lay in between. This CDR3 contains 17 residues. The CDR3 sequence is CASSLVGGGGPSYGYTF. Here the CDR3 DNA reads TGTGCCAGCAGCTTAGTAGGTGGCGGGGGACCGAGCTATGGCTACACCTTC.

In the case of this clone: At one boundary the junction diverges from the germline segment, which might be a read error. The chain combines TRBV7-9 with TRBJ2-7, with 9 bases that match TRBD1. The germline V gene encodes CDR1 SEHNR and CDR2 FQNEAQ (reference sequence). The CDR3 runs to 14 residues. CDR3 DNA sequence: TGTTCCAGCAGTGGGACAGGGAAAACCTACGAGCAGTACTTC. Protein sequence: CSSSGTGKTYEQYF.

The chain links TRBV5-1 to TRBJ2-3, with D maybe TRBD1 (5 bases). Trimming removed 3 bases from V and 0 bases from J, with 11 bases in between. CDR3 length: 15 residues. The germline gives CDR1 SGHRS, CDR2 YFSETQ. The CDR3 DNA is TGCGCCAGCAGCTCTACAGGAACTAGCACAGATACGCAGTATTTT. This codes for CASSSTGTSTDTQYF. Full variable domain (rest looked up from reference TRBV5-1 and TRBJ2-3): KAGVTQTPRYLIKTRGQQVTLSCSPISGHRSVSWYQQTPGQGLQFLFEYFSETQRNKGNFPGRFSGRQFSNSRSEMNVSTLELGDSALYLCASSSTGTSTDTQYFGPGTRLTVL.

CDR3 coding DNA: TGTGCCAGCAGCCCCCCGCTTGGCGGGGGGCCCCGGGAGCTGTTTTTT. Translation: CASSPPLGGGPRELFF. The genes are TRBV7-9 and TRBJ2-2; TRBD2 agrees at 8 bases. J was trimmed by 9 bases and V by 5 bases; bases with no gene match: 14. In germline, CDR1 is SEHNR, CDR2 FQNEAQ (reference sequence). The CDR3 sequence is 16 residues long.

The chain employs TRBV6-5 and TRBJ2-7; TRBD1 aligns across 10 bases. V was pared by 2 bases and J by 2 bases, with 3 bases of the junction left unmatched. Looked up from germline, CDR1 is MNHEY and CDR2 is SVGAGI. This CDR3 is built from 15 residues. CDR3 region: CASSYGTGETYEQYF. CDR3 nucleotides: TGTGCCAGCAGTTACGGGACAGGGGAAACCTACGAGCAGTACTTC.

As for this clone: In the same sample, other DNA sequences code for this CDR3. The chain links TRBV5-1 to TRBJ1-3; D remains unclear. The CDR3 covers 14 residues. V lost 3 bases and J 4 bases, leaving 11 bases between the germline ends. The germline V gene has CDR1 SGHRS and CDR2 YFSETQ. CDR3 region: CASSSTVAGNTIYF. CDR3 coding DNA: TGCGCCAGCAGCTCAACAGTCGCCGGAAACACCATATATTTT.

The rearrangement uses TRBV7-9 and TRBJ2-1, with 12 bases that match TRBD2. CDR3 length equals 15 residues. V gave up 5 bases and J gave up 4 bases; unmatched junction bases: 3. The germline CDR1 and CDR2 sequences are SEHNR and FQNEAQ (reference sequence). CDR3 nucleotide sequence: TGTGCCAGCAGCCTACTAGCGGGGGGATACAATGAGCAGTTCTTC. Amino acid sequence: CASSLLAGGYNEQFF.

The chain uses TRBV11-2 and TRBJ2-3, with TRBD1 matching over 9 bases. The CDR3 totals 17 residues. The germline V gene has CDR1 SGHAT and CDR2 FQNNGV. The CDR3 DNA reads TGTGCTACGCTCCCCCTCCCGGGACAGGGCCTTCTGGATACGCAGTATTTT. This translates into CATLPLPGQGLLDTQYF.

There are a few counts of this clone. The chain combines TRBV28 with TRBJ1-3; D is unclear. From germline, CDR1 is MDHEN and CDR2 SYDVKM. V was trimmed by 8 bases and J by 6 bases, leaving 8 bases between them. CDR3 length: 11 residues. The CDR3 loop is CASSRSNTIYF. DNA for the CDR3: TGTGCCAGCTCTCGTTCAAACACCATATATTTT. The variable domain in full, with the rest retrieved from reference TRBV28 and TRBJ1-3, is DVKVTQSSRYLVKRTGEKVFLECVQDMDHENMFWYRQDPGLGLRLIYFSYDVKMKEKGDIPEGYSVSREKKERFSLILESASTNQTSMYLCASSRSNTIYFGEGSWLTVV.

In its sample, this clone was seen once. The chain is built from TRBV7-9 and TRBJ1-3; 10 positions match TRBD1. Germline assignment: CDR1 SEHNR and CDR2 FQNEAQ (reference sequence). The CDR3 contains 17 residues. The J segment lost 3 bases and the V segment lost 4 bases, leaving 9 bases of the junction unmatched. The CDR3 sequence: CASSSGDRGVDGNTIYF. As DNA, the CDR3 is TGTGCCAGCAGCTCGGGGGACAGGGGAGTCGATGGAAACACCATATATTTT.

The chain joins TRBV7-3 to TRBJ2-2; 8 bases align to TRBD1. The V segment lost 4 bases and the J segment 6 bases; nucleotides outside the gene matches: 1. There are 13 residues in the CDR3. In germline, CDR1 is SGHTA, CDR2 FQGTGA. The CDR3 DNA is TGTGCCAGCAGCTCACAGGGGGCCGGGGAGCTGTTTTTT. Encoded protein: CASSSQGAGELFF. The full variable domain, rest sourced from reference TRBV7-3 and TRBJ2-2, is GAGVSQTPSNKVTEKGKYVELRCDPISGHTALYWYRQSLGQGPEFLIYFQGTGAADDSGLPNDRFFAVRPEGSVSTLKIQRTERGDSAVYLCASSSQGAGELFFGEGSRLTVL.

V and J are TRBV12-2 and TRBJ2-7; whether TRBD1, the table's D call, matches the DNA was not checked. TRBV12-2 is a pseudogene locus. The CDR3 runs 15 residues. The CDR3: CASRLGTTPFYEQYF. In nucleotides, the CDR3 is TGTGCAAGTCGCCTCGGGACAACCCCCTTCTACGAGCAGTACTTC.

The chain couples TRBV5-1 to TRBJ1-1; 10 bases align to TRBD1. Germline CDR1 SGHRS, CDR2 YFSETQ. With V trimmed by 4 bases and J by 1 base, 7 bases remained unmatched. The CDR3 length is 16 residues. The CDR3 nucleotides are TGCGCCAGCAGCGCCACCGGGACAGGGGCGAACACTGAAGCTTTCTTT. It translates to CASSATGTGANTEAFF.

The chain is built from TRBV5-4 and TRBJ2-7, with D perhaps matching TRBD1 (7 bases). The germline V and J ends were trimmed by 0 bases and 2 bases, with 12 bases remaining between them. Germline CDR1 reads SGHNT; CDR2 reads YYREEE (reference sequence). This CDR3 contains 15 residues. Here the CDR3 reads CASSLGQGGTYEQYF. CDR3 DNA: TGTGCCAGCAGCTTGGGCCAGGGGGGTACCTACGAGCAGTACTTC. The complete variable domain, with remaining parts taken from reference TRBV5-4 and TRBJ2-7, reads ETGVTQSPTHLIKTRGQQVTLRCSSQSGHNTVSWYQQALGQGPQFIFQYYREEENGRGNFPPRFSGLQFPNYSSELNVNALELDDSALYLCASSLGQGGTYEQYFGPGTRLTVT.

This sequence joins TRBV27 and TRBJ1-2; a possible D gene is TRBD1 (6 bases). Looked up from germline, CDR1 is MNHEY and CDR2 is SMNVEV (reference sequence). The CDR3 has 16 amino acids. Trimming stripped 4 bases from V and 0 bases from J, with 15 bases between. The CDR3 protein is CASSSLATGSNYGYTF. Written as DNA, the CDR3 is TGTGCCAGCAGTTCCCTGGCCACAGGGTCTAACTATGGCTACACCTTC.

The chain uses TRBV5-4 and TRBJ1-5; a possible D gene is TRBD1 (6 bases). Germline lookup yields CDR1 SGHNT and CDR2 YYREEE (reference sequence). Trimming removed 3 bases from V and 4 bases from J, with 8 bases in between. CDR3 length: 13 residues. CDR3 in amino acids: CASSSQGNQPQHF. CDR3 in DNA: TGTGCCAGCAGCTCCCAGGGGAATCAGCCCCAGCATTTT.

This chain joins TRBV4-1 and TRBJ2-3; no reliable D call. V was trimmed by 5 bases and J by 4 bases, leaving 10 bases between them. This CDR3 contains 13 residues. Germline-derived CDR1 and CDR2 are MGHRA and YSYEKL. This CDR3 is CASSFLGADTQYF. CDR3 DNA sequence: TGCGCCAGCAGCTTCCTAGGTGCAGATACGCAGTATTTT.

The V gene is TRBV5-1, the J gene TRBJ2-3; 10 nucleotides align to TRBD1. The CDR3 has 13 amino acids. V was pared by 7 bases and J by 5 bases, with 4 bases of the junction left unmatched. In germline, CDR1 is SGHRS, CDR2 YFSETQ. In nucleotides, the CDR3 is TGCGCCAGCCGACAGGGGGCAAAAGATACGCAGTATTTT. This codes for CASRQGAKDTQYF.

This rearrangement joins TRBV10-1 to TRBJ2-7, with 8 bases that match TRBD1. The germline CDR1 and CDR2 sequences are WNHNN and SYGVQD (reference sequence). This CDR3 has 14 residues. Unmatched junction bases numbered 3, after V lost 2 bases and J lost 3 bases. The CDR3 DNA reads as TGCGCCAGCAGTGAGGGGACAGGAGTCTACGAGCAGTACTTC. Translation gives CASSEGTGVYEQYF.

The chain carries TRBV18 and TRBJ1-2; D gene ambiguous. The CDR3 is 15 amino acids. V lost 6 bases and J 0 bases, leaving 14 bases between the germline ends. Looked up from germline, CDR1 is KGHSH and CDR2 is LQKENI. The CDR3 DNA follows: TGTGCCAGCTCGGCGGGAGCCGGGACTAACTATGGCTACACCTTC. This sequence encodes CASSAGAGTNYGYTF.

V is TRBV5-1 and J is TRBJ2-3, with 16 bases lining up with TRBD2. Germline CDR1 is SGHRS and CDR2 is YFSETQ. With 0 bases clipped from V and 2 bases from J, the junction kept 6 bases outside the gene matches. The CDR3 totals 19 residues. The CDR3 DNA reads TGCGCCAGCAGCTTGGCGGGACTAGCGGGAGGGCCATACACAGATACGCAGTATTTT. This encodes CASSLAGLAGGPYTDTQYF.

The J gene is TRBJ1-6, the V gene TRBV5-5, with a tentative D call TRBD1 (5 bases). This CDR3 spans 18 amino acids. Germline CDR1 SGHKS, CDR2 YYEKEE (reference sequence). The germline V and J ends were trimmed by 6 bases and 9 bases, with 28 bases remaining between them. The CDR3 nucleotides are TGTGCCAGCAACGTGTTGTTCGCGGGACGGGACTGGGGTTCACCCCTCCACTTT. It yields the protein CASNVLFAGRDWGSPLHF. The full variable domain, completed using reference TRBV5-5 and TRBJ1-6, is DAGVTQSPTHLIKTRGQQVTLRCSPISGHKSVSWYQQVLGQGPQFIFQYYEKEERGRGNFPDRFSARQFPNYSSELNVNALLLGDSALYLCASNVLFAGRDWGSPLHFGNGTRLTVT.

The chain carries TRBV9 and TRBJ2-1; 8 bases match TRBD2. The CDR3 is 14 residues long. The V segment lost 0 bases and the J segment 5 bases; nucleotides outside the gene matches: 1. Germline CDR1 SGDLS, CDR2 YYNGEE. For the CDR3, the DNA is TGTGCCAGCAGCGTAGTTAGCGGGAACAATGAGCAGTTCTTC. Residues: CASSVVSGNNEQFF.